One and the same sample provided the 32 T cell receptor beta chains below, sequenced in a study of blood T cell repertoires in COVID-19. The method was immunoSEQ multiplex PCR; TCRdb's version includes in-frame clones alone and lacks a portion of them. This table has a few hundred thousand clones, under 95% appearing once. The source material was PBMCs or T cells enriched from blood (not recorded which). The receptors derive from a woman aged 25 to 39 who had recovered from COVID-19.

This clone has a single count. The V gene is TRBV7-3, the J gene TRBJ1-3; 9 bases line up with TRBD1. Per the germline V gene, CDR1 is SGHTA and CDR2 is FQGTGA. Unmatched junction bases numbered 3, after V lost 2 bases and J lost 4 bases. The CDR3 sequence is 15 residues long. The CDR3 here is CASSLDGTGGNTIYF. The CDR3 DNA is TGTGCCAGCAGCTTAGATGGGACAGGGGGAAACACCATATATTTT.

V gene TRBV6-2 or TRBV6-3 combines with J gene TRBJ2-6; no firm D call. The CDR3 has 16 residues. Germline V gene sequence: CDR1 MNHEY, CDR2 SVGEGT. V was pared by 0 bases and J by 3 bases, with 9 bases between. The CDR3 bases are TGTGCCAGCAGTTACTCCGGTCGTGGTGGGGCCAACGTCCTGACTTTC. Protein sequence: CASSYSGRGGANVLTF.

V gene TRBV28 combines with J gene TRBJ1-1; D unclear. Trimming removed 2 bases at V and 7 bases at J, with 8 bases between. The CDR3 is 12 residues long. CDR1 MDHEN and CDR2 SYDVKM come from the germline V gene. The CDR3 DNA reads TGTGCCAGCAGTTTAACCACCAGTGAAGCTTTCTTT. This sequence encodes CASSLTTSEAFF.

The chain has TRBV19 and TRBJ2-1, with D perhaps matching TRBD2 (6 bases). The germline gives CDR1 LNHDA, CDR2 SQIVND (reference sequence). The CDR3 covers 19 residues. V lost 6 bases and J lost 0, with 24 bases in between. The CDR3 nucleotides read TGTGCCAGTAGACCTCTCTACTCCAGGAGGGGCCTCTCCTACAATGAGCAGTTCTTC. Its protein is CASRPLYSRRGLSYNEQFF. Using reference TRBV19 and TRBJ2-1 for the parts outside the CDR3, the full variable domain is DGGITQSPKYLFRKEGQNVTLSCEQNLNHDAMYWYRQDPGQGLRLIYYSQIVNDFQKGDIAEGYSVSREKKESFPLTVTSAQKNPTAFYLCASRPLYSRRGLSYNEQFFGPGTRLTVL.

The chain joins TRBV19 to TRBJ1-2, with 7 bases fitting TRBD1. There are 15 residues in the CDR3. Per germline, CDR1 LNHDA and CDR2 SQIVND (reference sequence). Trimming at V came to 5 bases and at J to 3 bases, leaving 9 bases not matched to a gene. The CDR3 DNA follows: TGTGCCAGTAGTTCTTGGACAGGATCGCACTATGGCTACACCTTC. This gives the protein CASSSWTGSHYGYTF.

The chain uses TRBV6-2 or TRBV6-3 and TRBJ1-4, with 7 nucleotides matching TRBD1. CDR1 is MNHEY, CDR2 SVGEGT, per germline. Unmatched junction bases numbered 2, after V lost 6 bases and J lost 7 bases. This CDR3 is 12 amino acids long. The CDR3 DNA follows: TGTGCCAGCAGCGGGACAGCTGAAAAACTGTTTTTT. It is translated as CASSGTAEKLFF.

The chain uses TRBV28 and TRBJ2-7, with 10 bases aligning to TRBD2. This CDR3 comprises 17 residues. Germline CDR1 and CDR2: MDHEN and SYDVKM. V was clipped by 9 bases and J by 1 base; unmatched bases: 15. CDR3 DNA: TGTGCCAGTTTCCCCGCTAGCGGGAGCGGGGGGTCCTACGAGCAGTACTTC. It encodes CASFPASGSGGSYEQYF.

This clone was detected only once. The V call is TRBV7-8, the J call TRBJ2-5; tentative D call: TRBD2 (5 bases). V gave up 1 base and J gave up 4 bases, with 22 bases separating them. Germline lookup yields CDR1 SGHVS and CDR2 FQNEAQ. This CDR3 has 18 amino acids. CDR3 amino acids: CASSLVRRAARRRETQYF. The DNA for the CDR3 is TGTGCCAGCAGCTTAGTTCGGCGGGCGGCCCGGAGGAGAGAGACCCAGTACTTC.

This rearrangement joins TRBV2 to TRBJ2-5; D may be TRBD1 (6 bases). The germline CDR1 and CDR2 sequences are SNHLY and FYNNEI. The CDR3 loop spans 14 amino acids. V lost 5 bases, J lost 4 bases, and 14 bases lay in between. CDR3 in amino acids: CASSSLEGGETQYF. CDR3 bases: TGTGCCAGCAGTTCCCTAGAAGGGGGAGAGACCCAGTACTTC.

The chain employs TRBV18 and TRBJ2-1; 7 bases agree with TRBD2. CDR3 length: 12 residues. Germline CDR1 is KGHSH and CDR2 is LQKENI. The V and J ends lost 1 base and 9 bases, in that order; junction bases with no gene match: 0. CDR3 region: CASSPRGGEQFF. Written as DNA, the CDR3 is TGTGCCAGCTCACCACGGGGGGGTGAGCAGTTCTTC.

This sequence joins TRBV30 and TRBJ2-7; D perhaps matches TRBD2 (6 bases). The germline gives CDR1 GTSNPN, CDR2 SVGIG (reference sequence). CDR3 length equals 13 residues. Trimming cost V 4 bases and J 4 bases, with 14 bases left between them. CDR3: CAWKPQAGYEQYF. In DNA, the CDR3 is TGTGCCTGGAAGCCACAGGCGGGGTACGAGCAGTACTTC.

This chain joins TRBV6-5 and TRBJ2-3; perhaps TRBD2 as D (6 bases). CDR1 is MNHEY and CDR2 is SVGAGI in the germline V gene. V was cut by 0 bases and J by 1 base, with 11 bases left in between. CDR3 length: 16 residues. CDR3 residues: CASSYSGGRGTDTQYF. The CDR3 DNA sequence: TGTGCCAGCAGTTACTCGGGGGGAAGGGGCACAGATACGCAGTATTTT.

This sequence joins TRBV7-3 and TRBJ1-1, with a possible D match to TRBD1 (6 bases). CDR1 is SGHTA and CDR2 is FQGTGA in the germline V gene. The CDR3 covers 14 residues. Trimming removed 5 bases at V and 3 bases at J, with 13 bases between. CDR3 protein: CASSLRGRDTEAFF. CDR3 nucleotide sequence: TGTGCCAGCAGCCTCAGGGGAAGAGACACTGAAGCTTTCTTT.

The V and J genes are TRBV28 and TRBJ1-2; D is unresolved. Germline-derived CDR1 and CDR2 are MDHEN and SYDVKM. Trimming left V 5 bases short and J 6 bases short, with 19 bases between. The CDR3 runs 15 residues. CDR3 sequence reads: CASSLPGLTGHGYTF. The CDR3 region has the DNA TGTGCCAGCAGTCTTCCCGGACTCACTGGCCATGGCTACACCTTC.

The rearrangement joins TRBV28 to TRBJ2-7; maybe TRBD1 (5 bases). V lost 5 bases, J lost 2 bases, and 13 bases lay in between. The CDR3 sequence is 14 residues long. Germline CDR1 is MDHEN and CDR2 is SYDVKM. As DNA, the CDR3 is TGTGCCAGCAGTGGCTCCGACAGTCCCTACGAGCAGTACTTC. It codes for CASSGSDSPYEQYF.

As concerns this clone: The junction differs from germline at one of its ends, possibly a read error. The chain has TRBV10-3 and TRBJ2-1; 7 nucleotides agree with TRBD2. Germline CDR1 is ENHRY and CDR2 is SYGVKD. CDR3 length: 15 residues. The CDR3 coding sequence is TGTGCCATCGGGGGGGGAGACGAGATCTACGATGAGCAGTTCTTC. It yields the protein CAIGGGDEIYDEQFF.

The J gene is TRBJ2-4, the V gene TRBV2; weak D call: TRBD1 (7 bases). Deletions cut 9 bases from V and 3 bases from J, with 24 bases between. CDR1 is SNHLY and CDR2 is FYNNEI in the germline V gene. CDR3 size: 17 residues. In DNA, the CDR3 is TGTGCCAGAGCGACTGAAAGGGGGCGCGGGGTCAAAAACATTCAGTACTTC. Protein sequence: CARATERGRGVKNIQYF.

The rearrangement links TRBV9 to TRBJ2-2; tentative D call: TRBD1 (6 bases). In germline, CDR1 is SGDLS, CDR2 YYNGEE. This CDR3 comprises 13 residues. V was shortened by 0 bases and J by 6 bases, with 6 bases between the two germline ends. The CDR3 spells CASSVGGPGELFF. The CDR3, as DNA: TGTGCCAGCAGCGTAGGGGGGCCCGGGGAGCTGTTTTTT.

This clone was found once. The J gene is TRBJ1-6, the V gene TRBV7-9; TRBD1 aligns across 8 bases. V shed 3 bases and J 9 bases; nucleotides not matched to a gene: 4. CDR1 and CDR2 (germline): SEHNR, FQNEAQ (reference sequence). The CDR3 consists of 14 residues. As DNA, the CDR3 is TGTGCCAGCAGCTTGACAGGGGTGGGTTCACCCCTCCACTTT. It encodes CASSLTGVGSPLHF.

This chain links TRBV4-3 with TRBJ2-1, with 13 bases fitting TRBD2. Germline CDR1 LGHNA, CDR2 YSLEER. CDR3 length equals 17 residues. After removal of 0 bases from V and 5 bases from J, the junction contained 4 bases not matched to a gene. The CDR3, as DNA: TGCGCCAGCAGCCAAGATCTGGGACTAGCGGGGAACAATGAGCAGTTCTTC. Its translation is CASSQDLGLAGNNEQFF.

This clone was found once. This chain links TRBV12-3 or TRBV12-4 with TRBJ1-1, with TRBD1 identical over 7 bases. The length of the CDR3 is 13 residues. With 7 bases clipped from V and 9 bases from J, the junction kept 11 bases outside the gene matches. This CDR3 is CASTTTRQGQAFF. DNA for the CDR3: TGTGCCAGCACTACCACCCGACAGGGACAAGCTTTCTTT.

In DNA, the CDR3 is TGTGCCAGCAACATACAGAGAACTAATGAAAAACTGTTTTTT. Translated, it gives CASNIQRTNEKLFF. V and J are TRBV5-6 and TRBJ1-4; no clear D. V was clipped by 6 bases and J by 1 base, with 10 bases between them. Germline lookup yields CDR1 SGHDT and CDR2 YYEEEE. The CDR3 runs to 14 residues.

This rearrangement joins TRBV6-5 to TRBJ1-4; 8 nucleotides agree with TRBD1. Germline CDR1 reads MNHEY; CDR2 reads SVGAGI. V lost 6 bases and J lost 5; bases outside the gene matches: 2. This CDR3 has 13 residues. The DNA of the CDR3 is TGTGCCAGCAGCCGACAGGGGAATGAAAAACTGTTTTTT. This translates into CASSRQGNEKLFF.

The rearrangement uses TRBV19 and TRBJ1-1; tentative D call: TRBD1 (6 bases). The CDR3 has 13 residues. The V gene's germline CDR1 is LNHDA and CDR2 SQIVND (reference sequence). V was cut by 5 bases and J by 4 bases, with 11 bases left in between. CDR3 nucleotides: TGTGCCAGTAGTGAGCAGGGGCTCACTGAAGCTTTCTTT. This sequence encodes CASSEQGLTEAFF.

This rearrangement joins TRBV21-1 to TRBJ2-7; the table's D call of TRBD2 was not tested on the DNA. TRBV21-1 represents a pseudogene. The CDR3 consists of 16 residues. The CDR3 region has the DNA TGTGCCAGCAGCAAAGTCCTTACTAGCGGTTCCTACGAGCAGTACTTC. Protein product: CASSKVLTSGSYEQYF.

The rearrangement links TRBV28 to TRBJ1-4; 7 nucleotides align to TRBD1. This CDR3 region has 14 residues. The germline gives CDR1 MDHEN, CDR2 SYDVKM. J lost 4 bases, V lost 4 bases, and 3 bases had no gene match. CDR3: CASSSGQSNEKLFF. CDR3 sequence (DNA): TGTGCCAGCAGTTCGGGACAGAGTAATGAAAAACTGTTTTTT.

The gene calls are TRBV28 and TRBJ1-1; maybe TRBD1 (6 bases). Looked up from germline, CDR1 is MDHEN and CDR2 is SYDVKM. The V and J ends lost 4 bases and 5 bases respectively, with 17 bases between them. This CDR3 is 15 amino acids long. The CDR3 loop reads CASSSNAGVSTEAFF. The CDR3 DNA sequence: TGTGCCAGCAGTTCTAACGCAGGGGTCTCGACTGAAGCTTTCTTT.

The chain carries TRBV9 and TRBJ2-7, with D perhaps TRBD1 (6 bases). V lost 0 bases, J lost 4 bases, and 11 bases lay in between. Germline V CDR1 and CDR2: SGDLS, YYNGEE. The CDR3 is 14 residues long. Written as DNA, the CDR3 is TGTGCCAGCAGCGTAGTCGGACAGAGTTACGAGCAGTACTTC. It translates to CASSVVGQSYEQYF.

V is TRBV7-2 and J is TRBJ2-1; D not certain. CDR1 and CDR2 from the germline V gene are SGHTA and FQGNSA. The CDR3 is made up of 14 amino acids. Trimming stripped 1 base from V and 5 bases from J, with 9 bases between. CDR3 bases: TGTGCCAGCAGCTTAGGATTCCAGGACAATGAGCAGTTCTTC. Translated: CASSLGFQDNEQFF.

The chain combines TRBV6-2 or TRBV6-3 with TRBJ2-1, with TRBD1 matching 9 bases. This CDR3 is 14 amino acids long. Germline V lookup: CDR1 MNHEY, CDR2 SVGEGT. Trimming removed 2 bases from V and 9 bases from J; junction bases left unmatched: 5. Written as DNA, the CDR3 is TGTGCCAGCAGTTACCCCGGGACAGGGTTTGAGCAGTTCTTC. Translated, it gives CASSYPGTGFEQFF.

The gene calls are TRBV12-2 and TRBJ1-1; the DNA was not used to check the table's D call, TRBD1. TRBV12-2 is a listed pseudogene. The CDR3 is 16 residues long. As DNA, the CDR3 is TGTGCAAGTCGCTCAAAAGGGGCGAGAACAAACACTGAAGCTTTCTTT. It specifies CASRSKGARTNTEAFF.

V gene TRBV6-2 or TRBV6-3 combines with J gene TRBJ1-5, with a weak D call TRBD1 (6 bases). Germline values: CDR1 MNHEY, CDR2 SVGEGT. The CDR3 totals 14 residues. V gave up 0 bases and J gave up 5 bases, with 8 bases separating them. The chain's CDR3 is CASSYSAGDQPQHF. For the CDR3, the DNA is TGTGCCAGCAGTTACTCGGCAGGGGATCAGCCCCAGCATTTT.